This TCR beta chain was observed in a study of Ad26.COV2.S vaccination and SARS-CoV-2 variants. At the level of the study: Enrolled in COV1001, the donor was in the Ad26.COV2.S trial arm, which received the vaccine. Dosing was one shot or two shots 56 days apart. Whole-study findings and limits: Considerable breadth of spike-specific CD8+ and CD4+ T cell responses has reportedly been documented following vaccination. Overall T cell responses may have been underestimated by the analyses of TCR breadth and depth.

Stated treatment: roughly 19 received Ad26.COV2.S at low or high dose, single or two shots; roughly 5 received placebo; per-sample allocation not given. Collection of the samples took place on day 63 after the first injection of vaccine or placebo. Points on this clone: What it binds is unknown.

The data were produced by immunoSEQ multiplex PCR, yet TCRdb's version contains in-frame clones alone and is incomplete. The data contain around 300,000 clones, approximately 90% of them singletons. The length of the CDR3 is 11 residues. Germline CDR1 is DFQATT and CDR2 is SNEGSKA (reference sequence). Trimming shortened V by 7 bases and J by 2 bases, and 9 bases separated the two germline ends. The source of this sequence is a person aged 18 to 59 who received the Ad26.COV2.S COVID-19 vaccine or a placebo. Sequenced material: peripheral blood, taken in a trial of Ad26.COV2.S vaccine versus placebo. The V and J genes are TRBV20-1 and TRBJ2-7, with D perhaps given as TRBD1 or TRBD2 (5 bases each). The CDR3 nucleotides read TGCAGTGGGGGGACGGCCTACGAGCAGTACTTC. Translation: CSGGTAYEQYF.